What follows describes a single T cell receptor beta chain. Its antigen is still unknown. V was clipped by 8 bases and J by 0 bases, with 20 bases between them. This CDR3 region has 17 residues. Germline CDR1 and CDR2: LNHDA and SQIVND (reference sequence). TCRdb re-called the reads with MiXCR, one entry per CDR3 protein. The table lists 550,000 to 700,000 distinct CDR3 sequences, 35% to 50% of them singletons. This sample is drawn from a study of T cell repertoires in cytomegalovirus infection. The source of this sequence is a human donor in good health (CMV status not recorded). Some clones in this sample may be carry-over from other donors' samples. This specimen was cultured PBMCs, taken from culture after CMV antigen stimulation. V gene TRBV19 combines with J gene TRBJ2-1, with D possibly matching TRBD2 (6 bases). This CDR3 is CASQGLKRGTSYNEQFF. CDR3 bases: TGTGCCAGTCAAGGACTGAAACGGGGGACCTCCTACAATGAGCAGTTCTTC.